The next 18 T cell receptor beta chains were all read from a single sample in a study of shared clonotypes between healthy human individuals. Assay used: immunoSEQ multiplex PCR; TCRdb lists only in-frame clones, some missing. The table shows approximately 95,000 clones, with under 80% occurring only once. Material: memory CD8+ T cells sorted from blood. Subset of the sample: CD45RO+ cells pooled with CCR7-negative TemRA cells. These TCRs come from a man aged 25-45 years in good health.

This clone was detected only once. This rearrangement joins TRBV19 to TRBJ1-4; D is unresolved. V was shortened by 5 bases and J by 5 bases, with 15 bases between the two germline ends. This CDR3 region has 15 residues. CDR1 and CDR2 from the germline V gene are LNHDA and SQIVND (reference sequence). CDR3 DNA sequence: TGTGCCAGTAGTCCACCTTGGGAACCAAATGAAAAACTGTTTTTT. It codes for CASSPPWEPNEKLFF. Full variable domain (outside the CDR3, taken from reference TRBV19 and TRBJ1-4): DGGITQSPKYLFRKEGQNVTLSCEQNLNHDAMYWYRQDPGQGLRLIYYSQIVNDFQKGDIAEGYSVSREKKESFPLTVTSAQKNPTAFYLCASSPPWEPNEKLFFGSGTQLSVL.

Written as DNA, the CDR3 is TGTGCCAGCAGTTTATTAGCGGGAGGTAACAATGAGCAGTTCTTC. Amino acids: CASSLLAGGNNEQFF. The V call is TRBV7-6, the J call TRBJ2-1; 10 nucleotides align to TRBD2. This CDR3 is 15 amino acids long. Germline assignment: CDR1 SGHVS and CDR2 FNYEAQ. The junction had 7 bases not matched to a gene; V was cut back by 6 bases and J by 5 bases.

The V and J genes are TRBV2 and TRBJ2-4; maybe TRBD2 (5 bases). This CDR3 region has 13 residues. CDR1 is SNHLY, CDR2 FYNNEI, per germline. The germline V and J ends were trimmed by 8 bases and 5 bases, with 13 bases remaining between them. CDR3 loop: CASCRGDENIQYF. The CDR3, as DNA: TGTGCCAGCTGCCGGGGAGACGAAAACATTCAGTACTTC.

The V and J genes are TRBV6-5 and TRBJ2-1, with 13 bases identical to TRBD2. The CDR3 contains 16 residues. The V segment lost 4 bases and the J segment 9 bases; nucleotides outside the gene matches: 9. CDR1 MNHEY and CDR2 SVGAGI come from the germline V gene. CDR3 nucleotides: TGTGCCAGCAGTTCAGAACTAGCGGGAGGGCGGGGTGAGCAGTTCTTC. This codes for CASSSELAGGRGEQFF.

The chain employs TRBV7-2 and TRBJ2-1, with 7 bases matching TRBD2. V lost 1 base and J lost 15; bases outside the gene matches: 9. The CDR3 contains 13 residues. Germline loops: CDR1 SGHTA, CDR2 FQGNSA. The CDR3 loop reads CASSLGQTSVRFF. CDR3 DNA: TGTGCCAGCAGCTTAGGCCAAACTAGCGTTCGGTTCTTC.

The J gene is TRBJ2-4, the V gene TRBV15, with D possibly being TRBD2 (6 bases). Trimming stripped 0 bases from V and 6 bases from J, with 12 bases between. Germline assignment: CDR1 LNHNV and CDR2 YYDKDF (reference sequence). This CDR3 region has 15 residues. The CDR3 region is CATSRDGGYANIQYF. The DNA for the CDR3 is TGTGCCACCAGCAGAGACGGGGGATACGCAAACATTCAGTACTTC.

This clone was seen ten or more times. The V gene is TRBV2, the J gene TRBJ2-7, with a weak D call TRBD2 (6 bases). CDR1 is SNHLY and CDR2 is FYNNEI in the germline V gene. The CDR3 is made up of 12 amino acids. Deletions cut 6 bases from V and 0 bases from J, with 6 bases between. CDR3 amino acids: CASRGGSYEQYF. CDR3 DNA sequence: TGTGCCAGCAGGGGGGGCTCCTACGAGCAGTACTTC.

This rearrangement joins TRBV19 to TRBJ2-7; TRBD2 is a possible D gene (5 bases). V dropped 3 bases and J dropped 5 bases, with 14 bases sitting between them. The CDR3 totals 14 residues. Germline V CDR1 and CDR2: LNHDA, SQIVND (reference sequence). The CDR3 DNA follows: TGTGCCAGTAGTATTTACGAGAGGGCCAACGAGCAGTACTTC. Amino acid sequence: CASSIYERANEQYF. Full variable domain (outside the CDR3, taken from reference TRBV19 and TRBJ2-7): DGGITQSPKYLFRKEGQNVTLSCEQNLNHDAMYWYRQDPGQGLRLIYYSQIVNDFQKGDIAEGYSVSREKKESFPLTVTSAQKNPTAFYLCASSIYERANEQYFGPGTRLTVT.

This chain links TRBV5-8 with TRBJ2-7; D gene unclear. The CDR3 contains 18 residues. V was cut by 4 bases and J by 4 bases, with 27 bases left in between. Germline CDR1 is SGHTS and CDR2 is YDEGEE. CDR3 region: CASSRPWRLITFGYEQYF. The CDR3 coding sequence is TGTGCCAGCAGCCGCCCGTGGCGGCTCATTACGTTTGGTTACGAGCAGTACTTC. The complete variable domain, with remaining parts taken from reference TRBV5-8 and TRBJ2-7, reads EAGVTQSPTHLIKTRGQQATLRCSPISGHTSVYWYQQALGLGLQFLLWYDEGEERNRGNFPPRFSGRQFPNYSSELNVNALELEDSALYLCASSRPWRLITFGYEQYFGPGTRLTVT.

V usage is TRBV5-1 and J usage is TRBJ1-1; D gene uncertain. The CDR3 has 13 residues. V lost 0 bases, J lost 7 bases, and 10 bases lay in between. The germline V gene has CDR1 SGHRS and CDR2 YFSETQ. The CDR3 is CASSLGSEGEAFF. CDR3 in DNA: TGCGCCAGCAGCTTGGGAAGTGAGGGTGAAGCTTTCTTT.

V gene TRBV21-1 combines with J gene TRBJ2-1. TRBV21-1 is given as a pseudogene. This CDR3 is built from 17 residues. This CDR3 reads CASSIPDPGRVVNEQFF. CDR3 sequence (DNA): TGTGCCAGCAGCATCCCGGACCCCGGACGCGTCGTAAATGAGCAGTTCTTC.

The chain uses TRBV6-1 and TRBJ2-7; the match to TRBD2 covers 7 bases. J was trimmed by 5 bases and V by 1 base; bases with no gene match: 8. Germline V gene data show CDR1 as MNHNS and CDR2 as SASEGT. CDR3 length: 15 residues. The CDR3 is CASSEVFGGSDEQYF. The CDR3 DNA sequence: TGTGCCAGCAGTGAAGTCTTTGGCGGGAGTGACGAGCAGTACTTC.

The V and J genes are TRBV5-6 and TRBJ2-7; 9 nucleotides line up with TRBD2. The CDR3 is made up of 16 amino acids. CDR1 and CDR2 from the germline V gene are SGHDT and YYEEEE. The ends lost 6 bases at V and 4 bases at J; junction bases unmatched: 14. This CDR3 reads CASTTEGGRAPYEQYF. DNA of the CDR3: TGTGCCAGCACTACAGAGGGCGGGAGGGCCCCTTACGAGCAGTACTTC. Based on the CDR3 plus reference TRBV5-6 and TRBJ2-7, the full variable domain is DAGVTQSPTHLIKTRGQQVTLRCSPKSGHDTVSWYQQALGQGPQFIFQYYEEEERQRGNFPDRFSGHQFPNYSSELNVNALLLGDSALYLCASTTEGGRAPYEQYFGPGTRLTVT.

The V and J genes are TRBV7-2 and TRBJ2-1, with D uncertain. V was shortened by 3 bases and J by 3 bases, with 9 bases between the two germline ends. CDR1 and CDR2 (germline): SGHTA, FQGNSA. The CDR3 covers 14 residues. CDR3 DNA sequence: TGTGCCAGCAGCTTTATGGACGACTACAATGAGCAGTTCTTC. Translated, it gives CASSFMDDYNEQFF.

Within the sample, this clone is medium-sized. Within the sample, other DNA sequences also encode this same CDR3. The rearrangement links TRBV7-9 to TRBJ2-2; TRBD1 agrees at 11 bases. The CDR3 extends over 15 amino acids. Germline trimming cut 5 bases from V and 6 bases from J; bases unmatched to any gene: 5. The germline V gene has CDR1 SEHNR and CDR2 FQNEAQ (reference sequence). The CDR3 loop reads CASSPDRGQAGELFF. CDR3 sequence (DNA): TGTGCCAGCAGCCCGGACAGGGGGCAAGCCGGGGAGCTGTTTTTT.

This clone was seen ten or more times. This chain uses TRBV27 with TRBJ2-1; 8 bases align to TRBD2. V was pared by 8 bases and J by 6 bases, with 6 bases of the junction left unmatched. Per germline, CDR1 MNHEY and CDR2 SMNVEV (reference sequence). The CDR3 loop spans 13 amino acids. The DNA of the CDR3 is TGTGCCAGCTTAGCCGGGGGGGGCAATGAGCAGTTCTTC. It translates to CASLAGGGNEQFF.

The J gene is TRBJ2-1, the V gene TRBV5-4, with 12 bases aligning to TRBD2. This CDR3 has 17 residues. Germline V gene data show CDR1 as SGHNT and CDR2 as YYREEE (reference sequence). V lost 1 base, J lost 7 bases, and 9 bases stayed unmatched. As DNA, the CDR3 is TGTGCCAGCAGCTTGTGGACTAGCGGGAAGGCGCGTAATGAGCAGTTCTTC. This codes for CASSLWTSGKARNEQFF.

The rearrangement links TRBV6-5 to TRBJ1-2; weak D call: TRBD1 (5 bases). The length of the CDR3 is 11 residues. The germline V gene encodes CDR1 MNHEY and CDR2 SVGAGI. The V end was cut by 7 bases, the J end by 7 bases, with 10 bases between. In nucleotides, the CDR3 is TGTGCCAGCATGAGGACACGTGGCTACACCTTC. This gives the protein CASMRTRGYTF.